Below, one T cell receptor beta chain is given with its context. Preparation of the TCRbeta library was carried out with unique molecular identifiers. TCRdb itself ran the PCR reads through MiXCR, one entry per CDR3 protein. The table records about 260,000 distinct CDR3 sequences, approximately 8% of them present only once. The data derive from a study of T-cell reconstitution after alpha-beta-depleted transplantation in children. Trimming at V came to 3 bases and at J to 2 bases, leaving 8 bases not matched to a gene. The length of the CDR3 is 17 residues. Looked up from germline, CDR1 is SGDLS and CDR2 is YYNGEE.

The source is a male patient younger than 18 who had a stem cell transplant for acute lymphoblastic leukemia, so the T cells may come from the graft donor. The chain links TRBV9 to TRBJ2-1; 10 nucleotides agree with TRBD2. The sample was PBMCs, mostly from graft donor cells, taken 180 days after TCRalphabeta/CD19-depleted stem cell transplant. The CDR3 region has the DNA TGTGCCAGCAGCGCGGGGAGGACTAGCGGAACCTACAATGAGCAGTTCTTC. Its translation is CASSAGRTSGTYNEQFF.